The rows below give T cell receptor beta chains drawn from one sample of a study of T cell repertoires in ileal Crohn's disease. Sequencing used immunoSEQ multiplex PCR; TCRdb keeps in-frame clones, though not all of them. This table holds tens of thousands of clones, 81% found once. The sequenced sample consisted of ileal tissue. These receptors originate from an adult with Crohn's disease. Both conserved end residues are part of each CDR3. Each record gives: V gene, clone size, J gene, CDR3 length, D gene, CDR3 DNA, CDR3 protein. A D gene is named only where the DNA matches it firmly. Part of the rows lack a size; the others show once, few, many or a class for expanded clones.

TRBV5-4	NA	TRBJ2-6	18	TRBD2	TGTGCCAGCAGCTCCCCCGGGACTAGCGCCTCTGGGGCCAACGTCCTGACTTTC	CASSSPGTSASGANVLTF
TRBV10-3	NA	TRBJ2-4	15	TRBD2	TGTGCCATCAGTGAGTCAGCGGGGGAGCGGAACATTCAGTACTTC	CAISESAGERNIQYF
TRBV7-2	NA	TRBJ2-3	14	NA	TGTGCCAGCAGCTTGAGACAGAGCACAGATACGCAGTATTTT	CASSLRQSTDTQYF
TRBV6-1	NA	TRBJ1-2	14	TRBD1	TGTGCCAGCAGGACCGGACAGGGGAACTATGGCTACACCTTC	CASRTGQGNYGYTF
TRBV7-9	NA	TRBJ1-6	14	NA	TGTGCCAGCAGCGCCAGCGGGTATAATTCACCCCTCCACTTT	CASSASGYNSPLHF
TRBV6-5	once	TRBJ2-3	15	NA	TGTGCCAGCACCCCCACGGACAGCCGCACAGATACGCAGTATTTT	CASTPTDSRTDTQYF
TRBV6-6	NA	TRBJ2-2	16	TRBD1	TGTGCCAGCAGTTACGTCCAGGGGGCTAACACCGGGGAGCTGTTTTTT	CASSYVQGANTGELFF
TRBV5-1	NA	TRBJ1-2	18	TRBD1	TGCGCCAGCAGCTTGGGGTCTATGGGGGACAGGGGAGACTATGGCTACACCTTC	CASSLGSMGDRGDYGYTF
TRBV5-6	NA	TRBJ1-5	15	NA	TGTGCCAGCAGCTCACTCGCGCTTAGCAATCAGCCCCAGCATTTT	CASSSLALSNQPQHF
TRBV19	NA	TRBJ1-2	15	NA	TGTGCCAGTAGTAGGCTAACGGGTTATAACTATGGCTACACCTTC	CASSRLTGYNYGYTF
TRBV5-1	NA	TRBJ2-4	12	NA	TGCGCCAGCAGCGCAGGAGGCGGCATTCAGTACTTC	CASSAGGGIQYF
TRBV29-1	few	TRBJ1-2	15	TRBD1	TGCAGCGTTGGAGGGACAGGGGGCACGGCATATGGCTACACCTTC	CSVGGTGGTAYGYTF
TRBV10-3	once	TRBJ1-6	16	NA	TGTGCCATCAGTGACTCGGGCCTCGGAAGGGGTTCACCCCTCCACTTT	CAISDSGLGRGSPLHF
TRBV4-1	once	TRBJ2-1	15	NA	TGCGCCAGCAGCCAACTCTCAAGGAGGGGTAATGAGCAGTTCTTC	CASSQLSRRGNEQFF
TRBV7-2	few	TRBJ2-5	13	NA	TGTGCCAGCAGCCTCGGACAGCAAGAGACCCAGTACTTC	CASSLGQQETQYF
TRBV4-1	NA	TRBJ1-5	15	TRBD1	TGCGCCAGCAGCCAAGAGGACAGGGCCCTTCAGCCCCAGCATTTT	CASSQEDRALQPQHF
TRBV5-1	NA	TRBJ1-4	15	NA	TGCGCCAGCAGCTCCGGGGGGAGGGAGGATGAAAAACTGTTTTTT	CASSSGGREDEKLFF
TRBV6-1	few	TRBJ1-5	13	NA	TGTGCCAGTTCAACAGGGTTGGCGTCGCCCCAGCATTTT	CASSTGLASPQHF
TRBV23-1	NA	TRBJ1-2	16	TRBD1	TGCGCCAGCAGTCAATCGATCGGACAGGGGGCTGAGGGCTACACCTTC	CASSQSIGQGAEGYTF
TRBV5-4	NA	TRBJ2-3	18	TRBD1	TGTGCCAGCAGCTTGGGACCCCTACAGGGGGCCTACACAGATACGCAGTATTTT	CASSLGPLQGAYTDTQYF
TRBV5-1	NA	TRBJ2-1	16	TRBD2	TGCGCCAGCAGCTTGGCACTAGCGGGGGGCCGCAATGAGCAGTTCTTC	CASSLALAGGRNEQFF
TRBV6-5	NA	TRBJ1-2	12	NA	TGTGCCAGCATGAGTTTTAACTATGGCTACACCTTC	CASMSFNYGYTF
TRBV7-2	NA	TRBJ2-2	13	NA	TGTGCCAGCAGCTTAGACCAGGCGGGGGAGCTGTTTTTT	CASSLDQAGELFF
TRBV10-3	NA	TRBJ2-3	16	TRBD2	TGTGCCATCAGTGCTAGCGGGGGGACGCGGACAGATACGCAGTATTTT	CAISASGGTRTDTQYF
TRBV15	once	TRBJ2-1	13	NA	TGTGCCACCAGCAGAGACGGCGGGAATGAGCAGTTCTTC	CATSRDGGNEQFF
TRBV18	NA	TRBJ1-3	16	NA	TGTGCCAGCTCACCTTCGGACAGAATCTCTGGAAACACCATATATTTT	CASSPSDRISGNTIYF
TRBV30	NA	TRBJ2-1	13	NA	TGTGCCTGGAGTGTGACAGACTACAATGAGCAGTTCTTC	CAWSVTDYNEQFF
TRBV6-6	NA	TRBJ1-2	15	TRBD1	TGTGCCAGCAGTTACTCAGCCGGGACAGGAGTTGGCTACACCTTC	CASSYSAGTGVGYTF
TRBV29-1	NA	TRBJ1-1	11	NA	TGCAGCGTTATACTTTACACTGAAGCTTTCTTT	CSVILYTEAFF
TRBV27	NA	TRBJ1-1	14	NA	TGTGCCAGCGGCAGGCGGGAGGGGGGTTCTGAAGCTTTCTTT	CASGRREGGSEAFF
TRBV6-5	NA	TRBJ1-4	15	NA	TGTGCCAGCAGTTCCACAGTCGCAACTAATGAAAAACTGTTTTTT	CASSSTVATNEKLFF
TRBV5-1	NA	TRBJ2-5	16	NA	TGCGCCAGCAGCTTGGTTGGGACTTTGGCGGTGGAGACCCAGTACTTC	CASSLVGTLAVETQYF
TRBV10-3	NA	TRBJ1-2	11	TRBD1	TGTGCCACGACAGGGGCCTATGGCTACACCTTC	CATTGAYGYTF
TRBV9	NA	TRBJ1-5	13	TRBD1	TGTGCCAGCAGCCGACAGGGGGGGAAGCCCCAGCATTTT	CASSRQGGKPQHF
TRBV4-3	NA	TRBJ2-5	17	TRBD2	TGCGCCAGCAGCCAGGGGACTAGCGGGGGGGGCCAAGAGACCCAGTACTTC	CASSQGTSGGGQETQYF
TRBV18	NA	TRBJ2-5	16	TRBD2	TGTGCCAGCTCACCCTGGACTAGCGGGTTACAAGAGACCCAGTACTTC	CASSPWTSGLQETQYF
TRBV29-1	NA	TRBJ1-1	14	TRBD1	TGCAGCGTCCACTACAGGGGGCAGAACACTGAAGCTTTCTTT	CSVHYRGQNTEAFF
TRBV5-4	NA	TRBJ1-1	19	TRBD1	TGTGCCGGCAGCCTCCGGGACAGGGTGTACTTCTACATGAACACTGAAGCTTTCTTT	CAGSLRDRVYFYMNTEAFF
TRBV27	NA	TRBJ2-6	16	NA	TGTGCCAGCAGTCCGCACAGCTTCTCTGGGGCCAACGTCCTGACTTTC	CASSPHSFSGANVLTF
TRBV4-3	NA	TRBJ1-2	15	NA	TGCGCCAGCAGCCAAGATGGCGAAGGGGATCATGGCTACACCTTC	CASSQDGEGDHGYTF
TRBV5-4	NA	TRBJ2-3	15	NA	TGTGCCAGCAGCCCTAGAGGGGGGGCAGTAGATACGCAGTATTTT	CASSPRGGAVDTQYF
TRBV10-3	NA	TRBJ2-3	16	TRBD1	TGTGCCATCAGTGAGATGGGGGACAGGGACCCAGATACGCAGTATTTT	CAISEMGDRDPDTQYF
TRBV11-3	once	TRBJ2-1	12	NA	TGTGCCAGCAGCCGAGGGAGCAATGAGCAGTTCTTC	CASSRGSNEQFF
TRBV2	once	TRBJ1-6	16	NA	TGTGCCAGCCGTCGAACCGAGAGCTCCTATAATTCACCCCTCCACTTT	CASRRTESSYNSPLHF
TRBV4-2	NA	TRBJ2-7	15	TRBD1	TGTGCCAGCAGCCAAGATTGGGGACAGGGAAGACAGCAGTACTTC	CASSQDWGQGRQQYF
TRBV4-1	NA	TRBJ2-7	17	TRBD2	TGCGCCAGCAGCCAAGATACTAGCGGGGGTCGATATCGCGAGCAGTACTTC	CASSQDTSGGRYREQYF
TRBV5-1	NA	TRBJ2-3	15	NA	TGCGCCAGCAGCTTGGCCGACAGTAGCACAGATACGCAGTATTTT	CASSLADSSTDTQYF
TRBV6-6	NA	TRBJ1-2	14	NA	TGTGCCAGCACCCACCTTCAGGGGTATGATGGCTACACCTTC	CASTHLQGYDGYTF
TRBV29-1	NA	TRBJ2-7	11	NA	TGCAGCGTTGGGCAGCGGAACGAGCAGTACTTC	CSVGQRNEQYF
TRBV30	NA	TRBJ1-4	13	TRBD1	TGTGCCTGGAGGACAGGGCCAGGCGAAAAACTGTTTTTT	CAWRTGPGEKLFF
TRBV5-6	NA	TRBJ1-1	15	NA	TGTGCCAGCAGCTTAGGTCAGGGTTGGAGCACTGAAGCTTTCTTT	CASSLGQGWSTEAFF
TRBV4-1	NA	TRBJ1-3	18	TRBD1	TGCGCCAGCAGCCAAGAAAGAGGGACAGGGTATCGTGGAAACACCATATATTTT	CASSQERGTGYRGNTIYF
TRBV7-7	NA	TRBJ2-4	19	TRBD2	TGTGCCAGCAGCTTAGCGGGTCTAGCGGGGGGGCCTAGGGGAAACATTCAGTACTTC	CASSLAGLAGGPRGNIQYF
TRBV27	NA	TRBJ1-1	15	TRBD1	TGTGCCAGCAGTCCGCTACAGGGGGCGACCACTGAAGCTTTCTTT	CASSPLQGATTEAFF
TRBV27	NA	TRBJ2-1	13	NA	TGTGCCAGCAGAATAGACAGGTTGGATGAGCAGTTCTTC	CASRIDRLDEQFF
TRBV4-3	NA	TRBJ1-1	13	TRBD1	TGCGCCAGCAGCCAAGGAGAGGGGGCGCGTGCTTTCTTT	CASSQGEGARAFF
TRBV4-1	once	TRBJ1-1	14	NA	TGCGCCAGCAGCCAAGATAGGAGGGGCTTGGAAGCTTTCTTT	CASSQDRRGLEAFF
TRBV18	NA	TRBJ2-2	15	NA	TGTGCCAGCTCACCTAACGGCTTCGGGACCGGGGAGCTGTTTTTT	CASSPNGFGTGELFF
TRBV6-4	once	TRBJ1-1	15	NA	TGTGCCAGCAGTGCCTCAGGGGATCCGAACACTGAAGCTTTCTTT	CASSASGDPNTEAFF